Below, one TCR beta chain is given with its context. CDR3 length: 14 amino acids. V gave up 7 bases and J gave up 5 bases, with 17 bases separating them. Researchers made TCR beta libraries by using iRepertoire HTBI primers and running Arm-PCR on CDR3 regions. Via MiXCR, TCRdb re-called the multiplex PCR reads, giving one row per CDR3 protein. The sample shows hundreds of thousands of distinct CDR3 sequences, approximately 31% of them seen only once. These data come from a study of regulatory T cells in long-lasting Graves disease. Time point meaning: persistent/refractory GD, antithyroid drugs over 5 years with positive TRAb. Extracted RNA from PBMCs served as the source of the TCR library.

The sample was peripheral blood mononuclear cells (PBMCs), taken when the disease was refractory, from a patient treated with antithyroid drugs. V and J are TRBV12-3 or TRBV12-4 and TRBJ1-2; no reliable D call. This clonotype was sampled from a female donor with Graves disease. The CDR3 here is CASTRTSPEYGYTF. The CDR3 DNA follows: TGTGCCAGCACCCGGACCTCCCCTGAGTATGGCTACACCTTC.